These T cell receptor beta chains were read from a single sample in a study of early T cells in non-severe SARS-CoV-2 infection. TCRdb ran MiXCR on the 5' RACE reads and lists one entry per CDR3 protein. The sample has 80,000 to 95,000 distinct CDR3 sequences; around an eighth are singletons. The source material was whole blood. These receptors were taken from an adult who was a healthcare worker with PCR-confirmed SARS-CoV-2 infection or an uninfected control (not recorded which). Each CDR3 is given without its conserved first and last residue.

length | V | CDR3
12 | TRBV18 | ASSGPGQEYEQY
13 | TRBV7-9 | ASSTDRVATGELF
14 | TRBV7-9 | ASSYKSGTSDYEQY
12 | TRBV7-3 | ASSATGFSYEQY
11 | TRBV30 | ACTRDRPLGQY
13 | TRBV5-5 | ASSPARAGAIEQY
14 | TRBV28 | ASSLLAVASTGELF
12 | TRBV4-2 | ASSQGPKNTEAF
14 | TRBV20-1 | SARAPRGLGNSPLH
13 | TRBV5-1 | ASSLEGTANSPLH
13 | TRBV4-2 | ASSQDESPQDTQY
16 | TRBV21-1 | ASSKVLAGGDLGLEQY
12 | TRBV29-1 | SVEGREGRETQY
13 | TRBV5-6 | ASSARDRGSGELF
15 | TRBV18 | ASSPFVGPGYSYEQY
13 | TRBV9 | ASSDDGDRGREQY
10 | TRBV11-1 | ASGGSSETQY
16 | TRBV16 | ASSHGRMGSVRIKEQY
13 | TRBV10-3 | AISRSAVSYNEQF
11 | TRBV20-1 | SARDTSGKEQY
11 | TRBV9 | ASRRGGNQPQH
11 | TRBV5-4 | ASSSAGVGGYT
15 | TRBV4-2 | ASSQDMVSGSGKTQY
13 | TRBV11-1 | ASSLAPGFSYEQY
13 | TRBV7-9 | ASSSTGGQLNEQY
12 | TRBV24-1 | ATSDLGRANEQF
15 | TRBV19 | ASSDPSLGTGGEKLF
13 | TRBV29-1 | SVEETSEFTDTQY
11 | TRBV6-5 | ASSYSGSYGYT
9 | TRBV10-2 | ASRAGTEAF
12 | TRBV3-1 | ASSQVYGDGEQF
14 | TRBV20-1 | SARPGDFNPTDTQY